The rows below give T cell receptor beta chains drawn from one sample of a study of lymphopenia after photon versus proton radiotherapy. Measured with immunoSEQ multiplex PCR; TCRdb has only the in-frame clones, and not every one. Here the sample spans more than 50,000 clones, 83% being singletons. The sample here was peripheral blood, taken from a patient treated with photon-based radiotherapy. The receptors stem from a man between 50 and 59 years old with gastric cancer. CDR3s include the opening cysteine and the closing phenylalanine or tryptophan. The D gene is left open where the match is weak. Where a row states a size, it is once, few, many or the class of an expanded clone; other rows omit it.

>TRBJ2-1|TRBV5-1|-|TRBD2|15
CASSFRTSGGNEQFF
TGCGCCAGCAGCTTTCGGACTAGCGGGGGCAATGAGCAGTTCTTC
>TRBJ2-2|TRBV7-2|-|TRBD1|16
CASSFGGQGNTGELFF
TGTGCCAGCAGCTTCGGCGGACAGGGCAACACCGGGGAGCTGTTTTTT
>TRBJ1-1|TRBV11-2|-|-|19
CASSLVFGWVGAPSSEAFF
TGTGCCAGCAGCTTAGTTTTCGGATGGGTCGGGGCCCCCTCTTCTGAAGCTTTCTTT
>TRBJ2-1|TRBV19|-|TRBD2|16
CASSIQPLAEYNEQFF
TGTGCCAGTAGTATCCAGCCCCTAGCGGAGTACAATGAGCAGTTCTTC
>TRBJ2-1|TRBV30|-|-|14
CAASRDPFLPEQFF
TGTGCCGCGAGCCGGGACCCTTTTCTTCCGGAGCAGTTCTTC
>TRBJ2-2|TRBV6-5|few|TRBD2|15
CASSQRSGRVGELFF
TGTGCCAGCAGTCAACGGAGCGGGAGAGTCGGGGAGCTGTTTTTT
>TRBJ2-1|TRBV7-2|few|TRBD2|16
CASSSRGTSGSYEQFF
TGTGCCAGCAGTAGTAGGGGGACTAGCGGGAGCTATGAGCAGTTCTTC
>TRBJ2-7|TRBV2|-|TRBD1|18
CASSPPTLRQGRTYEQYF
TGTGCCAGCAGTCCTCCCACCCTAAGACAGGGGAGGACCTACGAGCAGTACTTC
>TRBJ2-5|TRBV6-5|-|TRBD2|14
CASRFSGDQETQYF
TGTGCCAGCAGATTTAGCGGGGACCAAGAGACCCAGTACTTC
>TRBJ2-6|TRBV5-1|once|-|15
CASSLVVSGANVLTF
TGCGCCAGCAGCTTGGTAGTCTCTGGGGCCAACGTCCTGACTTTC
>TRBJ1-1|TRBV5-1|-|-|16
CASSLEGVLGNTEAFF
TGCGCCAGCAGCTTGGAAGGGGTACTCGGGAACACTGAAGCTTTCTTT
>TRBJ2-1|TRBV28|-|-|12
CASSPSFNEQFF
TGTGCCAGCAGCCCTTCCTTCAATGAGCAGTTCTTC
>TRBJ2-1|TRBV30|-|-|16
CAWTPFGLSSYNEQFF
TGTGCCTGGACCCCATTTGGACTTAGCTCCTACAATGAGCAGTTCTTC
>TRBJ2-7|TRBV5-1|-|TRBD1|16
CASSLSTGSPSYEQYF
TGCGCCAGCAGCTTGTCGACAGGGTCCCCTTCCTACGAGCAGTACTTC
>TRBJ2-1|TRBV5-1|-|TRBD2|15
CASSWTSGGYNEQFF
TGCGCCAGCAGCTGGACTAGCGGAGGCTACAATGAGCAGTTCTTC
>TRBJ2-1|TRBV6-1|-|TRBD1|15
CASTHRGPSNNEQFF
TGTGCCAGCACCCACAGGGGGCCCTCAAACAATGAGCAGTTCTTC
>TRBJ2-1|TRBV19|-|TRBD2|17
CARSASGRAERYNEQFF
TGTGCCAGAAGCGCTAGCGGGAGGGCCGAACGTTACAATGAGCAGTTCTTC
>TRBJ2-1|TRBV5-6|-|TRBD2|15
CASSWSGTIPNEQFF
TGTGCCAGCAGCTGGAGCGGGACTATTCCCAATGAGCAGTTCTTC
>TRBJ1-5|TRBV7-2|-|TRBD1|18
CASSLAPYRGRGYQPQHF
TGTGCCAGCAGCTTAGCGCCATACAGGGGGCGCGGTTATCAGCCCCAGCATTTT
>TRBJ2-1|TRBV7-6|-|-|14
CASSPREGGNEQFF
TGTGCCAGCAGCCCTCGGGAAGGGGGCAATGAGCAGTTCTTC
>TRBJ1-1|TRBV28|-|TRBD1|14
CASSLAGGLAEAFF
TGTGCCAGCAGTCTGGCAGGGGGGTTGGCTGAAGCTTTCTTT
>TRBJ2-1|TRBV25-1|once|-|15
CASSASGSSYNEQFF
TGTGCCAGCAGTGCGTCGGGGAGCTCCTACAATGAGCAGTTCTTC
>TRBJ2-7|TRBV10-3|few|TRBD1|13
CAISGAGGYEQYF
TGTGCCATCAGTGGGGCAGGGGGTTACGAGCAGTACTTC
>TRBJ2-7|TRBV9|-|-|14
CASSVGGVPYEQYF
TGTGCCAGCAGCGTAGGGGGGGTCCCCTACGAGCAGTACTTC
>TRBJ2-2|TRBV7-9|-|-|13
CASSLGGTGELFF
TGTGCCAGCAGCTTAGGAGGTACCGGGGAGCTGTTTTTT
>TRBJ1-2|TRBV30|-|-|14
CAWSKRRVNYGYTF
TGTGCCTGGAGCAAAAGGAGAGTTAACTATGGTTACACCTTC
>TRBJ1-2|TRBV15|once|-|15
CATSREGQLGGGYTF
TGTGCCACCAGCAGAGAGGGGCAGTTAGGCGGTGGCTACACCTTC
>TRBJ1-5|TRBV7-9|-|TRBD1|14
CASSQGGGNQPQHF
TGTGCCAGCAGCCAGGGGGGGGGCAATCAGCCCCAGCATTTT
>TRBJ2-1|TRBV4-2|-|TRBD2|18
CASSQGTSGSGSYNEQFF
TGTGCCAGCAGCCAAGGGACTAGCGGGAGTGGGTCCTACAATGAGCAGTTCTTC